One and the same sample provided the 16 T cell receptor beta chains below, sequenced in a study of control samples from healthy donors and cancer patients (dated by TCRdb to about 2020). Library generation was performed with the immunoSEQ multiplex PCR assay. Entries here come from immuneACCESS through TCRdb and include only in-frame sequences with V and J called. Some clones fail to appear in such tables; in the studies checked, an unresolved V gene covers under half of the shortfall, and the cause of the remainder is unknown. The sample includes about 140,000 clones, with 80% to 90% observed a single time. Approximately 9% of the sample comes from the top ten. Sequenced input: blood. These TCRs come from a woman aged 30 to 39 in good health.

The chain joins TRBV28 to TRBJ2-1; 7 bases fit TRBD2. CDR3 length: 14 residues. The junction had 6 bases not matched to a gene; V was cut back by 5 bases and J by 5 bases. The germline V gene encodes CDR1 MDHEN and CDR2 SYDVKM. The CDR3 DNA is TGTGCCAGCAGTGGCGGGAGTTCGAACAATGAGCAGTTCTTC. As protein: CASSGGSSNNEQFF.

The V gene is TRBV6-5, the J gene TRBJ1-2; D is uncertain. Germline V gives CDR1 MNHEY, CDR2 SVGAGI. The CDR3 extends over 14 amino acids. Trimming removed 5 bases at V and 8 bases at J, with 18 bases between. CDR3 nucleotides: TGTGCCAGCAGTCGCTCGGACCCGCGAGAGGGCTACACCTTC. Amino acids: CASSRSDPREGYTF.

The chain is built from TRBV19 and TRBJ1-3; D is ambiguous. Trimming removed 5 bases from V and 4 bases from J, with 6 bases in between. The CDR3 spans 12 residues. CDR1 is LNHDA and CDR2 is SQIVND in the germline V gene (reference sequence). The CDR3 sequence: CASSAHGNTIYF. The DNA of the CDR3 is TGTGCCAGTAGTGCACACGGAAACACCATATATTTT.

The rearrangement uses TRBV5-6 and TRBJ1-6; D is unresolved. The CDR3 runs 13 residues. The V gene lost 0 bases and the J gene lost 7 bases, with 5 bases spanning the gap. Germline lookup yields CDR1 SGHDT and CDR2 YYEEEE. The CDR3 loop reads CASSLGRNSPLHF. CDR3 DNA: TGTGCCAGCAGCTTGGGACGGAATTCACCCCTCCACTTT.

The V gene is TRBV19, the J gene TRBJ1-1; 9 bases match TRBD1. This CDR3 comprises 14 residues. Trimming cost V 9 bases and J 4 bases; bases outside gene matches: 9. Germline-derived CDR1 and CDR2 are LNHDA and SQIVND (reference sequence). Written as DNA, the CDR3 is TGTGCCAGCCTGGGGGACAGGGTGGGCACTGAAGCTTTCTTT. Protein sequence: CASLGDRVGTEAFF.

The chain recombines TRBV12-3 or TRBV12-4 with TRBJ1-6; D not resolved. Trimming removed 6 bases from V and 6 bases from J, with 9 bases in between. This CDR3 region has 13 residues. For the CDR3, the DNA is TGTGCCAGCAGCCCAACCTTTAATTCACCCCTCCACTTT. This codes for CASSPTFNSPLHF.

The CDR3 is CASSSDTFGDNEQFF. CDR3 coding DNA: TGTGCCAGCAGCTCGGACACTTTCGGGGACAATGAGCAGTTCTTC. The rearrangement joins TRBV11-2 to TRBJ2-1, with D perhaps assigned TRBD1 or TRBD2 (5 bases each). Germline V CDR1 and CDR2: SGHAT, FQNNGV. The length of the CDR3 is 15 residues. With 4 bases removed from V and 5 bases from J, the gap between germline ends came to 15 bases.

The gene calls are TRBV7-9 and TRBJ1-5, with 8 bases identical to TRBD1. From germline, CDR1 is SEHNR and CDR2 FQNEAQ (reference sequence). CDR3 length equals 16 residues. Trimming removed 0 bases from V and 6 bases from J; junction bases left unmatched: 7. CDR3 bases: TGTGCCAGCAGCTTAGCGACAGGGGAAGGGTGTCAGCCCCAGCATTTT. It is translated as CASSLATGEGCQPQHF.

This rearrangement joins TRBV7-6 to TRBJ2-7; 7 nucleotides line up with TRBD2. V was pared by 2 bases and J by 4 bases, with 14 bases of the junction left unmatched. Germline values: CDR1 SGHVS, CDR2 FNYEAQ. The length of the CDR3 is 17 residues. The DNA of the CDR3 is TGTGCCAGCAGCTTAAGGACGGGGGGAGCGGAGTTGTACGAGCAGTACTTC. As protein: CASSLRTGGAELYEQYF.

The chain joins TRBV5-1 to TRBJ1-2, with TRBD1 matching 9 bases. V lost 0 bases and J lost 6; bases outside the gene matches: 3. The CDR3 extends over 14 amino acids. CDR1 is SGHRS, CDR2 YFSETQ, per germline. The CDR3 coding sequence is TGCGCCAGCAGCTTGGGGGGACAGGGTCATGGCTACACCTTC. This encodes CASSLGGQGHGYTF.

This clone was observed a handful of times. The rearrangement joins TRBV19 to TRBJ2-7; 7 nucleotides match TRBD1. In germline, CDR1 is LNHDA, CDR2 SQIVND (reference sequence). The CDR3 totals 14 residues. Trimming cost V 5 bases and J 2 bases; bases outside gene matches: 6. The CDR3 loop is CASSLRTGPYEQYF. The CDR3 coding sequence is TGTGCCAGTAGTTTACGGACAGGCCCCTACGAGCAGTACTTC.

V and J are TRBV6-5 and TRBJ1-2, with 7 bases that match TRBD1. This CDR3 is built from 16 residues. CDR1 is MNHEY and CDR2 is SVGAGI in the germline V gene. The V and J ends lost 4 bases and 6 bases, in that order; junction bases with no gene match: 14. CDR3 residues: CASSSNPGQLFDGYTF. CDR3 nucleotide sequence: TGTGCCAGCAGTTCGAATCCGGGACAGCTTTTCGATGGCTACACCTTC.

This chain links TRBV7-8 with TRBJ2-1, with D possibly TRBD1 on 6 matching bases. This CDR3 is 15 amino acids long. Trimming shortened V by 5 bases and J by 7 bases, and 18 bases separated the two germline ends. Germline-derived CDR1 and CDR2 are SGHVS and FQNEAQ. The DNA for the CDR3 is TGTGCCAGCAGCGCAGGGACACCCGGTAGAAATGAGCAGTTCTTC. It codes for CASSAGTPGRNEQFF.

V and J are TRBV19 and TRBJ2-3; D ambiguous. This CDR3 has 14 residues. V lost 4 bases, J lost 0 bases, and 8 bases lay in between. In germline, CDR1 is LNHDA, CDR2 SQIVND (reference sequence). The chain's CDR3 is CASSTPSSTDTQYF. The CDR3 region has the DNA TGTGCCAGTAGTACCCCTAGTAGCACAGATACGCAGTATTTT.

The chain couples TRBV10-3 to TRBJ2-2; weak D call: TRBD1 (5 bases). The V gene lost 11 bases and the J gene lost 0 bases, with 16 bases spanning the gap. The CDR3 consists of 15 residues. CDR1 and CDR2 from the germline V gene are ENHRY and SYGVKD. The CDR3 here is CAVSRDSANTGELFF. CDR3 nucleotides: TGTGCCGTAAGCCGCGACAGCGCGAACACCGGGGAGCTGTTTTTT.

This chain connects TRBV5-1 to TRBJ1-1; D is unresolved. CDR1 SGHRS and CDR2 YFSETQ come from the germline V gene. This CDR3 region has 11 residues. V was clipped by 7 bases and J by 1 base, with 5 bases between them. CDR3 DNA: TGCGCCAGCCGAAAGAACACTGAAGCTTTCTTT. Translation: CASRKNTEAFF.